The 30 T cell receptor beta chains reported below all come from one sample, sequenced in a study of cytomegalovirus exposure and HLA in healthy donors. The PCR was carried out with 60 Vbeta primers and 13 Jbeta primers. The protocol was immunoSEQ multiplex PCR, while the TCRdb copy is restricted to in-frame clones and leaves out a portion. The sample yields 120,000 to 150,000 clones, around 86% seen once. Input material: PBMCs. The receptor set was obtained from a young woman in good health and CMV-seronegative.

V and J are TRBV5-1 and TRBJ2-7; 15 bases map to TRBD2. Per the germline V gene, CDR1 is SGHRS and CDR2 is YFSETQ. The V and J ends lost 1 base and 3 bases, in that order; junction bases with no gene match: 5. There are 17 residues in the CDR3. CDR3 residues: CASSLIGLAGGLYEQYF. In DNA, the CDR3 is TGCGCCAGCAGCTTGATCGGACTAGCGGGGGGGCTCTACGAGCAGTACTTC.

The chain joins TRBV27 to TRBJ2-7, with D perhaps matching TRBD1 (5 bases). V dropped 5 bases and J dropped 0 bases, with 11 bases sitting between them. The CDR3 extends over 14 amino acids. CDR1 is MNHEY, CDR2 SMNVEV, per germline (reference sequence). The CDR3, as DNA: TGTGCCAGCAGTAACACAGGAAACTCCTACGAGCAGTACTTC. Translation: CASSNTGNSYEQYF.

The chain joins TRBV29-1 to TRBJ2-7, with 10 bases aligning to TRBD1. CDR1 and CDR2 (germline): SQVTM, ANQGSEA. The CDR3 sequence is 13 residues long. The ends lost 7 bases at V and 4 bases at J; junction bases unmatched: 7. The CDR3 spells CSAGDRGRYEQYF. For the CDR3, the DNA is TGCAGCGCAGGGGACAGGGGCCGTTACGAGCAGTACTTC.

This sequence joins TRBV28 and TRBJ1-2; TRBD1 matches at 7 bases. The length of the CDR3 is 13 residues. J was trimmed by 2 bases and V by 9 bases; bases with no gene match: 6. Germline V gene sequence: CDR1 MDHEN, CDR2 SYDVKM. The CDR3 coding sequence is TGTGCCAGTCGGGACAGCGTCAACTATGGCTACACCTTC. Its translation is CASRDSVNYGYTF.

The chain links TRBV7-6 to TRBJ2-1; 9 bases line up with TRBD2. V was pared by 5 bases and J by 4 bases, with 6 bases of the junction left unmatched. This CDR3 comprises 15 residues. Germline loops: CDR1 SGHVS, CDR2 FNYEAQ. The CDR3 spells CASSQTSGPYNEQFF. CDR3 DNA: TGTGCCAGCAGCCAAACTAGCGGGCCATACAATGAGCAGTTCTTC.

The chain combines TRBV19 with TRBJ2-3, with 10 bases that match TRBD2. CDR3 length: 17 residues. The germline V gene encodes CDR1 LNHDA and CDR2 SQIVND (reference sequence). Germline trimming cut 4 bases from V and 0 bases from J; bases unmatched to any gene: 7. CDR3 nucleotide sequence: TGTGCCAGTAGTAGTCCCGGACTAGCGGAGAGCACAGATACGCAGTATTTT. Protein sequence: CASSSPGLAESTDTQYF.

This clone has only one observation. The V call is TRBV5-1, the J call TRBJ2-2; 10 nucleotides agree with TRBD1. This CDR3 comprises 16 residues. Germline V gene lookup returns CDR1 SGHRS and CDR2 YFSETQ. V was pared by 0 bases and J by 6 bases, with 5 bases of the junction left unmatched. CDR3 amino acids: CASSLAPTGGPGELFF. In nucleotides, the CDR3 is TGCGCCAGCAGCTTGGCTCCGACAGGGGGCCCCGGGGAGCTGTTTTTT. Looking up the rest from reference TRBV5-1 and TRBJ2-2 gives the full variable domain: KAGVTQTPRYLIKTRGQQVTLSCSPISGHRSVSWYQQTPGQGLQFLFEYFSETQRNKGNFPGRFSGRQFSNSRSEMNVSTLELGDSALYLCASSLAPTGGPGELFFGEGSRLTVL.

The chain combines TRBV2 with TRBJ2-5; D is possibly TRBD1 (6 bases). The CDR3 is made up of 14 amino acids. V was pared by 3 bases and J by 11 bases, with 19 bases between. The germline gives CDR1 SNHLY, CDR2 FYNNEI. The CDR3 is CASSDPGVLREQYF. The DNA for the CDR3 is TGTGCCAGCAGTGACCCAGGGGTTCTTAGAGAGCAGTACTTC.

Only a few counts were recorded for this clone. V and J are TRBV10-1 and TRBJ2-3; 7 bases agree with TRBD2. CDR3 length equals 17 residues. In germline, CDR1 is WNHNN, CDR2 SYGVQD (reference sequence). Germline trimming cut 3 bases from V and 0 bases from J; bases unmatched to any gene: 9. The CDR3 nucleotides are TGCGCCAGCAGTGATTTAGGACTAGGGACCAGCACAGATACGCAGTATTTT. Protein sequence: CASSDLGLGTSTDTQYF.

The chain uses TRBV5-1 and TRBJ2-1; the D gene is possibly TRBD2 (5 bases). The CDR3 loop spans 16 amino acids. Trimming cost V 4 bases and J 3 bases, with 17 bases left between them. Germline-derived CDR1 and CDR2 are SGHRS and YFSETQ. As DNA, the CDR3 is TGCGCCAGCAGCATTGCTAGCTTGGGAGACTACAATGAGCAGTTCTTC. It specifies CASSIASLGDYNEQFF.

The sample holds a few counts of this clone. This rearrangement joins TRBV6-1 to TRBJ1-4; maybe TRBD1 (5 bases). Trimming removed 2 bases from V and 6 bases from J, with 13 bases in between. Germline lookup yields CDR1 MNHNS and CDR2 SASEGT. The CDR3 has 15 amino acids. The CDR3 reads CASSEREGLDEKLFF. For the CDR3, the DNA is TGTGCCAGCAGTGAACGGGAGGGGTTGGATGAAAAACTGTTTTTT.

The chain recombines TRBV5-1 with TRBJ2-5; possibly TRBD2 for D (6 bases). Germline values: CDR1 SGHRS, CDR2 YFSETQ. V lost 4 bases and J lost 5, with 21 bases in between. The CDR3 is made up of 16 amino acids. DNA of the CDR3: TGCGCCAGCAGCCCACGGAGCTTGGAGGGTGGGGAGACCCAGTACTTC. It encodes CASSPRSLEGGETQYF.

The V and J genes are TRBV5-1 and TRBJ2-7, with D maybe TRBD1 (6 bases). CDR1 and CDR2 (germline): SGHRS, YFSETQ. V was trimmed by 2 bases and J by 0 bases, leaving 12 bases between them. This CDR3 is 15 amino acids long. The CDR3 reads CASSFGGPSSYEQYF. The CDR3, as DNA: TGCGCCAGCAGCTTTGGGGGCCCTAGCTCCTACGAGCAGTACTTC.

CDR3 in amino acids: CASSLREVNQPQHF. The CDR3 bases are TGTGCCAGCAGCTTACGGGAGGTCAATCAGCCCCAGCATTTT. The gene calls are TRBV7-8 and TRBJ1-5, with no clear D. Per the germline V gene, CDR1 is SGHVS and CDR2 is FQNEAQ. The CDR3 is 14 residues long. Trimming left V 2 bases short and J 3 bases short, with 8 bases between.

V is TRBV27 and J is TRBJ2-7; possibly TRBD1 for D (6 bases). CDR1 and CDR2 (germline): MNHEY, SMNVEV (reference sequence). V dropped 3 bases and J dropped 6 bases, with 9 bases sitting between them. This CDR3 contains 12 residues. This CDR3 is CASSFAGVEQYF. The CDR3 DNA reads as TGTGCCAGCAGTTTTGCAGGGGTCGAGCAGTACTTC.

This rearrangement joins TRBV4-3 to TRBJ2-1; TRBD2 matches 15 bases. The CDR3 is 18 amino acids. The germline V gene encodes CDR1 LGHNA and CDR2 YSLEER. The trim removed 5 bases at V and 10 bases at J, leaving 15 bases unmatched. The CDR3 region is CASSVLLGLAGGLGEQFF. CDR3 bases: TGCGCCAGCAGCGTACTTTTAGGACTAGCGGGGGGGTTGGGGGAGCAGTTCTTC.

The table lists this clone with a count of one. The chain's CDR3 is CASSYTNYGYTF. For the CDR3, the DNA is TGTGCCAGCAGTTATACTAACTATGGCTACACCTTC. The V and J genes are TRBV6-5 and TRBJ1-2; no firm D call. V was cut by 3 bases and J by 0 bases, with 2 bases left in between. The CDR3 extends over 12 amino acids. CDR1 and CDR2 from the germline V gene are MNHEY and SVGAGI.

This clone has a handful of counts. The chain combines TRBV7-2 with TRBJ2-7; TRBD2 matches at 8 bases. The germline V gene has CDR1 SGHTA and CDR2 FQGNSA. This CDR3 contains 17 residues. V lost 5 bases and J lost 2; bases outside the gene matches: 14. The CDR3 reads CASSRNPVGGGTYEQYF. The CDR3 DNA sequence: TGTGCCAGCAGCCGGAACCCCGTGGGCGGGGGGACCTACGAGCAGTACTTC.

This chain joins TRBV7-9 and TRBJ2-7, with TRBD2 matching 7 bases. CDR1 SEHNR and CDR2 FQNEAQ come from the germline V gene (reference sequence). The CDR3 contains 17 residues. The ends lost 5 bases at V and 5 bases at J; junction bases unmatched: 18. The CDR3 DNA follows: TGTGCCAGCAGCCCAAATTGGGGCCGGGGAGGGCGGGACGAGCAGTACTTC. Protein sequence: CASSPNWGRGGRDEQYF. The entire variable domain, with the rest obtained from reference TRBV7-9 and TRBJ2-7, is as follows: DTGVSQNPRHKITKRGQNVTFRCDPISEHNRLYWYRQTLGQGPEFLTYFQNEAQLEKSRLLSDRFSAERPKGSFSTLEIQRTEQGDSAMYLCASSPNWGRGGRDEQYFGPGTRLTVT.

The chain is built from TRBV11-2 and TRBJ1-4; D uncertain. Trimming pared 8 bases from V and 8 bases from J, leaving 15 bases between. The CDR3 has 13 residues. In germline, CDR1 is SGHAT, CDR2 FQNNGV. The DNA of the CDR3 is TGTGCCAGCGGGAAGCGGGCCTTGGAAAAACTGTTTTTT. Amino acids: CASGKRALEKLFF.

The V call is TRBV5-1, the J call TRBJ2-7; TRBD2 matches at 9 bases. Trimming cost V 0 bases and J 5 bases; bases outside gene matches: 6. The CDR3 totals 15 residues. The V gene's germline CDR1 is SGHRS and CDR2 YFSETQ. CDR3 nucleotides: TGCGCCAGCAGCTTGGCTCTTAGCGGGAGCCACGAGCAGTACTTC. Translating gives CASSLALSGSHEQYF.

This clone has just a few counts. J is TRBJ2-7 and V is TRBV4-2; 8 bases line up with TRBD2. Germline V gene sequence: CDR1 LGHNA, CDR2 YNFKEQ. Trimming cost V 0 bases and J 0 bases; bases outside gene matches: 10. The CDR3 loop spans 18 amino acids. CDR3 protein: CASSQELGLGVSSYEQYF. CDR3 sequence (DNA): TGTGCCAGCAGCCAAGAACTGGGACTAGGGGTAAGCTCCTACGAGCAGTACTTC.

The V gene is TRBV7-9, the J gene TRBJ2-7, with TRBD2 matching 10 bases. This CDR3 has 19 residues. V shed 0 bases and J 2 bases; nucleotides not matched to a gene: 13. Germline lookup yields CDR1 SEHNR and CDR2 FQNEAQ (reference sequence). CDR3 amino acids: CASSLAYQRGGRRTYEQYF. Here the CDR3 DNA reads TGTGCCAGCAGCTTAGCGTATCAGCGGGGGGGCAGGAGGACCTACGAGCAGTACTTC.

This chain connects TRBV25-1 to TRBJ2-7; D unresolved. Trimming pared 5 bases from V and 2 bases from J, leaving 13 bases between. The germline V gene has CDR1 MGHDK and CDR2 SYGVNS. The CDR3 is 14 amino acids. This CDR3 reads CASSTFGGTYEQYF. The DNA of the CDR3 is TGTGCCAGCAGTACATTTGGCGGAACCTACGAGCAGTACTTC.

The genes are TRBV7-3 and TRBJ2-1; 7 nucleotides agree with TRBD2. The CDR3 runs to 14 residues. The ends lost 5 bases at V and 7 bases at J; junction bases unmatched: 8. Germline CDR1 is SGHTA and CDR2 is FQGTGA. CDR3 DNA: TGTGCCAGCAGCCCTTGGGGGACTACGAATGAGCAGTTCTTC. It codes for CASSPWGTTNEQFF.

This clone has only one observation. V usage is TRBV18 and J usage is TRBJ1-2, with D perhaps matching TRBD1 (6 bases). Germline CDR1 is KGHSH and CDR2 is LQKENI. V gave up 4 bases and J gave up 5 bases, with 14 bases separating them. The CDR3 sequence is 14 residues long. The CDR3 sequence is CASSLENRAYGYTF. The CDR3 bases are TGTGCCAGCTCACTCGAGAACAGGGCTTATGGCTACACCTTC.

The genes are TRBV15 and TRBJ2-2; 10 bases align to TRBD1. The CDR3 is made up of 18 amino acids. The ends lost 2 bases at V and 4 bases at J; junction bases unmatched: 10. From germline, CDR1 is LNHNV and CDR2 YYDKDF (reference sequence). The CDR3 nucleotides read TGTGCCACCAGCAGAATTAACCCCGGGACAGGGGTCACCGGGGAGCTGTTTTTT. It yields the protein CATSRINPGTGVTGELFF.

The rearrangement joins TRBV7-8 to TRBJ1-6, with D hard to call. The V and J ends lost 0 bases and 8 bases respectively, with 5 bases between them. Germline V gene data show CDR1 as SGHVS and CDR2 as FQNEAQ. The length of the CDR3 is 13 residues. CDR3 nucleotides: TGTGCCAGCAGCTTAGCCGGGGATTCACCCCTCCACTTT. Protein product: CASSLAGDSPLHF.

This sequence joins TRBV5-3 and TRBJ2-5; 9 nucleotides match TRBD2. TRBV5-3 is marked as an open reading frame, function uncertain. Germline trimming cut 4 bases from V and 3 bases from J; bases unmatched to any gene: 10. The length of the CDR3 is 16 residues. The CDR3 protein is CARSRTSDLSEETQYF. CDR3 bases: TGTGCCAGAAGCCGGACTAGCGATTTATCGGAAGAGACCCAGTACTTC.

This clone was found once. V and J are TRBV21-1 and TRBJ2-1; TRBD2, as called in the table, went unchecked against the DNA. TRBV21-1 is a recognized pseudogene. The CDR3 extends over 15 amino acids. In DNA, the CDR3 is TGTGCCAGCAGCAAAGTGGGCAGGGAGGACAATGAGCAGTTCTTC. The encoded protein is CASSKVGREDNEQFF.